The entry that follows covers one TCR beta chain sequence. This clonotype was observed a few times. It has no known antigen specificity. No quality values exist for individual bases; no much larger clone is one base distant. The data were obtained in a study of blood T cells in healthy people across ages (dated by TCRdb to about 2015). The study in broad terms: In model experiments, template switching captured roughly one uniquely barcoded TCR beta cDNA molecule for every two T cells. Four age groups were formed from the donors: young (average approximately 16 years), middle-aged (approximately 41), aged (62) and long-lived (less than 85). For two donors (one aged 18 to 30 and one aged 80 or older), the study analyzed two additional independent replicas of 1 million unique cDNA reads from the same blood draw. Age-related changes in TCR beta repertoire diversity were measured in the study by deep sequencing normalized with unique cDNA molecular identifiers. Broad study findings and their caveats: Conclusive comparison of naive and antigen-experienced compartments was prevented by the profiling of bulk unsorted PBMCs. As age increased, observed TCR beta diversity per million T cells dropped in a roughly linear way, and a significant reduction was already evident by age 40. Because the CMV infection status of the donors was unknown, age-related changes in expanded clonotypes may potentially have been confounded. Estimates of total diversity based on one million sequenced T cells were regarded as lower bounds and as underestimates. The percentage of naive T cells measured by flow cytometry correlated strongly with observed TCR beta diversity. Compared with the aged group, the long-lived group had more naive CD4+ T cells, fewer expanded clones and increased TCR diversity, a pattern suggesting age selection.

Donors were under 40 systemically healthy Caucasian individuals from Russia aged roughly 6 to 100 years. About 10 milliliters of peripheral blood were drawn from each donor into EDTA-treated Vacutainer tubes. Ficoll-Paque density-gradient centrifugation was used to isolate PBMCs, with at least 7 million per sample. Total RNA, at least 6 micrograms per sample, was extracted from PBMCs with Trizol reagent. For every donor, an aliquot of PBMCs went through flow cytometry to measure the percentages of naive CD45RAhigh/CD27high T cells. The library was produced with 5' RACE. TCRdb shows the sequencer as Illumina HiSeq 2500. A second PCR of about 6 to 11 cycles was performed with a sample-barcoded 5' primer and a J-beta primer mix. A unique molecular identifier was introduced onto each TCR beta cDNA molecule by a template-switch 5' adaptor carrying 12 random nucleotides. Each sample yielded at least 3 million CDR3-containing paired-end reads. All of the RNA was converted into first-strand cDNA using the Mint cDNA synthesis kit, with a TRBC-specific oligonucleotide serving as the primer. Following uracil-DNA glycosylase treatment, all cDNA underwent a first 18-cycle PCR with the universal primers M1SS and BC2_uni_R. In the authors' own workflow: For normalization, 1 million high-quality reads, each with a distinct molecular identifier, were randomly selected from each sample. Instead of being binned into consensus sequences, reads with shared molecular identifiers were discarded. MiTCR, set to a Q25 quality threshold and the strictest error-elimination algorithm, was used for CDR3 identification, clonotype clustering and error correction. Lower-bound total TCR beta diversity was estimated with a nonparametric unseen species model using Euler transformation. The public sequencing data were trimmed at Q25 with fastp and processed into clonotypes with MiXCR by TCRdb, which kept only in-frame beta chains. Duplicate CDR3 protein sequences are folded into a single record with the most common DNA and genes. TCRdb assigned the V and J calls; the authors' analysis was not used. The sample table records 600,000 to 900,000 distinct CDR3 sequences; about 26% of these occur just once. The ten top clones hold around 2.9% of the sample.

CDR1 and CDR2 are read off the germline V gene (reference sequence) as GTSNPN and SVGIG. The V end loses 0 bases and the J end loses 0 bases, and a stretch of 6 bases separates them. The CDR3 runs 15 residues from the cysteine to the phenylalanine. The CDR3 DNA has 45 bases and is translated from base 1. This sample was also put to use in a study of T cells of mothers and their children. As the second study states: Donors were nine systemically healthy Caucasian individuals: three mothers and their six children. cDNA synthesis consumed the entire amount of extracted RNA, loaded at about 1.5 ug RNA in each 15 ul reaction. In the second PCR, the M1S primer introduced both the sample barcodes and 2-4 random nucleotides. Over 9.5 million TCR beta CDR3 reads were obtained for each mother, and 2.7 million or so reads were obtained for each child. Thymic selection shapes the output of TCR recombination in a similar way in related and unrelated pairs, and inherited differences have a minor effect. Normalized repertoire overlap was always found to be slightly, but never significantly, higher in related mother-child pairs than in unrelated mother-child pairs. No persistent microchimeric T cell clones were found, with a detection sensitivity of 75 to 100 clones per million clonotypes. Deep NGS was used in the study to compare the TCR beta repertoires of mothers and children and to look for features that separate related mother-child pairs from unrelated individuals. On average, the children were about 10 +/- 4 years old, while the mothers were about 40 +/- 4 years old. Libraries were sequenced on Illumina HiSeq 2000 with 100+100 nt paired-end reads after adapter ligation with NEBNext reagents. To prevent cross-contamination, the mother and child libraries were prepared a month apart and were sequenced in separate runs. Between roughly 500,000 and 2,300,000 distinct TCR beta clonotypes were identified per donor. Naive TCR beta clonotypes were estimated from low-frequency clonotypes matched to each donor's FACS-determined naive share, without sorting.

The rearrangement combines TRBV30 with TRBJ2-6; TRBD1 is a weak D gene call, 5 bases matching. The clonotype originates from a boy aged 5-17 years in good health. Sequences were obtained from blood. This receptor has the CDR3 CAWSVTGSGANVLTF. The DNA sequence is given as TGTGCCTGGAGTGTAACAGGCTCTGGGGCCAACGTCCTGACTTTC.